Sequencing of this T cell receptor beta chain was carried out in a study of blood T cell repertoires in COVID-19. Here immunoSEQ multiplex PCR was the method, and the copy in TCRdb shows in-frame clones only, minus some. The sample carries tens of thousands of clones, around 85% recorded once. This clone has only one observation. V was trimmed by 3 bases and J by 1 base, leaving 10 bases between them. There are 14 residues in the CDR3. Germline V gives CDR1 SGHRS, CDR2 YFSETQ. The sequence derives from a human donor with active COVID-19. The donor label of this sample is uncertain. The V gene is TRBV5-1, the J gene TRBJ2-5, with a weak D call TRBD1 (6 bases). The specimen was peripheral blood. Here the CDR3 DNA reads TGCGCCAGCAGCTCCGGACAGACCCAAGAGACCCAGTACTTC. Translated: CASSSGQTQETQYF.